This T cell receptor beta chain was recovered during a study of Tregs in tolerant kidney transplant recipients. Regulatory T cells were sorted from thawed PBMCs rested overnight at 37°C with 200 IU/ml IL-2. Note on this clone: What it recognizes is unknown.

The repertoire was sequenced with immunoSEQ multiplex PCR; TCRdb's copy has only in-frame clones and lacks some. The top ten clones hold less than 0.75% of a sample with 40,000 to 50,000 clones, less than 95% of them seen once. Findings of the study overall: The most relevant donor-specific Treg TCRbeta repertoire apparently came from expansion with activated donor B cells. Validation in larger populations is needed because few patients were studied. Biological reproducibility was not directly addressed in this study.

The CDR3 consists of 12 residues. Trimming took off 2 bases at V and 4 bases at J, with 7 bases between the two ends. CDR1 is GTSNPN, CDR2 SVGIG, per germline (reference sequence). The chain carries TRBV30 and TRBJ2-3; D uncertain. This sequence originates from a human donor in good health. Sequencing used Tregs from blood. CDR3 protein: CAWSLSPDTQYF. The CDR3 DNA reads as TGTGCCTGGAGTCTTAGCCCAGATACGCAGTATTTT.